This is a list of T cell receptor beta chains from one sample in a study of blood T cell repertoires in COVID-19. This table comes from immunoSEQ multiplex PCR, and its TCRdb copy is limited to in-frame clones, with some not included. In the table there are approximately 65,000 clones, about 74% of which are singletons. Sequencing was carried out using peripheral blood. These TCRs come from a human donor in a cohort sampled during active COVID-19. Both conserved end residues are part of each CDR3. A D gene is named only where the DNA matches it firmly. Only part of the rows carry a size: once, few, many, or a class if the clone is expanded.

>TRBV28|NA|TRBD1|TRBJ2-1
CASSGQDYNEQFF
TGTGCCAGCAGCGGACAGGACTACAATGAGCAGTTCTTC
>TRBV28|NA|TRBD1|TRBJ2-7
CASSLVRGQYEQYF
TGTGCCAGCAGTTTGGTCAGGGGGCAATACGAGCAGTACTTC
>TRBV5-1|NA|TRBD1|TRBJ2-2
CASSSRTGYGVGELFF
TGCGCCAGCAGCTCCAGGACAGGGTACGGGGTCGGGGAGCTGTTTTTT
>TRBV7-2|NA|TRBD1|TRBJ2-7
CASGVQGAYEQYF
TGTGCCAGCGGGGTACAGGGGGCGTACGAGCAGTACTTC
>TRBV2|NA|NA|TRBJ2-2
CASSARTEGELFF
TGTGCCAGCAGTGCCCGGACAGAAGGGGAGCTGTTTTTT
>TRBV29-1|NA|TRBD1|TRBJ1-6
CSGRDSHNSPLHF
TGCAGCGGTAGGGACAGCCATAATTCACCCCTCCACTTT
>TRBV19|NA|NA|TRBJ1-5
CASTPGGRHQPQHF
TGTGCCAGTACCCCAGGAGGCCGGCATCAGCCCCAGCATTTT
>TRBV7-9|once|TRBD2|TRBJ2-1
CASSPGLAGLNEQFF
TGTGCCAGCAGCCCCGGACTAGCGGGTCTCAATGAGCAGTTCTTC
>TRBV7-2|NA|TRBD2|TRBJ2-2
CASSKGLMVTGELFF
TGTGCCAGCAGCAAGGGACTAATGGTCACCGGGGAGCTGTTTTTT
>TRBV7-2|NA|NA|TRBJ2-3
CASSLAGMQDTQYF
TGTGCCAGCAGCTTAGCGGGCATGCAAGATACGCAGTATTTT
>TRBV28|NA|NA|TRBJ2-1
CASSLTGPMEEQFF
TGTGCCAGCAGTTTAACAGGACCGATGGAGGAGCAGTTCTTC
>TRBV28|few|NA|TRBJ2-3
CASSRPLSTQYF
TGTGCCAGCAGCCGTCCTTTGAGCACGCAGTATTTT
>TRBV28|once|TRBD1|TRBJ2-3
CASSQSGTGIDSTDTQYF
TGTGCCAGCAGTCAATCCGGGACAGGAATTGATAGCACAGATACGCAGTATTTT
>TRBV18|NA|TRBD2|TRBJ2-7
CASSPSGGSGEQYF
TGTGCCAGCTCGCCTAGCGGCGGGTCTGGCGAGCAGTACTTC
>TRBV10-3|few|NA|TRBJ1-1
CAISEDRFGYTEAFF
TGTGCCATCAGTGAAGACAGGTTTGGGTACACTGAAGCTTTCTTT
>TRBV11-2|NA|TRBD1|TRBJ2-2
CASSFAQGADTGELFF
TGTGCCAGCAGCTTCGCACAGGGGGCGGACACCGGGGAGCTGTTTTTT